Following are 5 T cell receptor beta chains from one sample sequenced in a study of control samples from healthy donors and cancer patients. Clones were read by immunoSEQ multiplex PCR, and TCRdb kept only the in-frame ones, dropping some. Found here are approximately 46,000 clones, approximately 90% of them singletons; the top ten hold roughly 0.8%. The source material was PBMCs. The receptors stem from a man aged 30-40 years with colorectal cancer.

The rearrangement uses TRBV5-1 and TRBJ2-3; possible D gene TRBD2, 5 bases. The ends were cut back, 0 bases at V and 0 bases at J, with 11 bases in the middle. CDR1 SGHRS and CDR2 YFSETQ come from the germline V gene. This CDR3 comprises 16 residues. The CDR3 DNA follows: TGCGCCAGCAGCTTGGGCGGCGGGCCCAGCACAGATACGCAGTATTTT. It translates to CASSLGGGPSTDTQYF.

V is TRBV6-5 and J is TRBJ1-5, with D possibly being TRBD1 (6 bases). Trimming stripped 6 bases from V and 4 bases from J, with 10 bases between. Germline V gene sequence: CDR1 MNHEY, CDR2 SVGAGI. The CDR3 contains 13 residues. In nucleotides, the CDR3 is TGTGCCAGCAGGAGGACAGTTAATCAGCCCCAGCATTTT. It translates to CASRRTVNQPQHF.

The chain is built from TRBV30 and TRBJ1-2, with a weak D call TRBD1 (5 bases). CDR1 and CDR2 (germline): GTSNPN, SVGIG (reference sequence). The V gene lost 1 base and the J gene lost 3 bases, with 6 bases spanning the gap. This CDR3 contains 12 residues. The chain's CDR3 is CAWSEQDYGYTF. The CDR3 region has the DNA TGTGCCTGGAGTGAACAGGACTATGGCTACACCTTC.

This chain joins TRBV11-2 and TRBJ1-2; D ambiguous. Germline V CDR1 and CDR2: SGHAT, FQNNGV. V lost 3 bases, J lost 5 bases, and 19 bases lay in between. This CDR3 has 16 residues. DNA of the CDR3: TGTGCCAGCAGCTTCCTTCCCCCCACCCCCGGTTATGGCTACACCTTC. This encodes CASSFLPPTPGYGYTF.

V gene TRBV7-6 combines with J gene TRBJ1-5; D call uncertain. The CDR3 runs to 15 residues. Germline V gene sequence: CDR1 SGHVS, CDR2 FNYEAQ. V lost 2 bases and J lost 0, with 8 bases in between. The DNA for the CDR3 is TGTGCCAGCAGCTTACTAGGTTATAGCAATCAGCCCCAGCATTTT. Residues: CASSLLGYSNQPQHF.